The 21 T cell receptor beta chains presented below share a single source sample, sequenced in a study of blood T cells in healthy people across ages (dated by TCRdb to the mid-2010s). Library construction relied on 5' RACE. TCRdb names Illumina HiSeq 2500 as the instrument used. A second roughly 6 to 12 cycle PCR used a sample-barcoded 5' primer and a J-beta primer mix. TCRdb trimmed public reads at Q25 via fastp, called clones via MiXCR and kept in-frame beta chains. Identical CDR3 proteins give one entry, which carries the most common genes and DNA. This sample lists 980,000 or so distinct CDR3 sequences; 48% were detected once. The ten largest clonotypes hold 13% of the sample. Sequencing was carried out using blood. These receptor sequences come from a man aged 25-40 years in good health.

This chain joins TRBV28 and TRBJ2-7; D is unclear. Per the germline V gene, CDR1 is MDHEN and CDR2 is SYDVKM. V was pared by 7 bases and J by 0 bases, with 4 bases between. The CDR3 totals 11 residues. The CDR3 DNA follows: TGTGCCAGCATGAGCTCCTACGAGCAGTACTTC. Its protein is CASMSSYEQYF.

Only one count was recorded for this clonotype. The chain carries TRBV7-9 and TRBJ1-4; D might be TRBD1 (6 bases). Trimming left V 3 bases short and J 3 bases short, with 17 bases between. The CDR3 consists of 17 residues. CDR1 is SEHNR and CDR2 is FQNEAQ in the germline V gene (reference sequence). The CDR3 here is CASSFIQGSQANEKLFF. The CDR3 DNA is TGTGCCAGCAGCTTTATCCAGGGGAGTCAGGCTAATGAAAAACTGTTTTTT.

V and J are TRBV30 and TRBJ2-6; D is ambiguous. Per the germline V gene, CDR1 is GTSNPN and CDR2 is SVGIG (reference sequence). Trimming took 2 bases from V and 1 from J, leaving 3 bases between them. The CDR3 totals 13 residues. Here the CDR3 DNA reads TGTGCCTGGAGTCAGTCTGGGGCCAACGTCCTGACTTTC. This gives the protein CAWSQSGANVLTF. The variable domain in full, completed from reference TRBV30 and TRBJ2-6, reads SQTIHQWPATLVQPVGSPLSLECTVEGTSNPNLYWYRQAAGRGLQLLFYSVGIGQISSEVPQNLSASRPQDRQFILSSKKLLLSDSGFYLCAWSQSGANVLTFGAGSRLTVL.

This rearrangement joins TRBV6-5 to TRBJ2-6; no firm D call. The CDR3 covers 16 residues. Trimming removed 3 bases at V and 1 base at J, with 10 bases between. Germline-derived CDR1 and CDR2 are MNHEY and SVGAGI. The CDR3 reads CASSYGQSSGANVLTF. In nucleotides, the CDR3 is TGTGCCAGCAGTTATGGCCAGAGTTCTGGGGCCAACGTCCTGACTTTC.

The J gene is TRBJ1-2, the V gene TRBV4-2; D is perhaps TRBD1 (6 bases). Trimming pared 2 bases from V and 4 bases from J, leaving 14 bases between. In germline, CDR1 is LGHNA, CDR2 YNFKEQ. The CDR3 runs 15 residues. The CDR3 DNA follows: TGTGCCAGCAGCCAAAGACAGGCTCTGGGCTATGGCTACACCTTC. Translating it yields CASSQRQALGYGYTF.

The chain employs TRBV19 and TRBJ2-5; the match to TRBD1 covers 10 bases. Germline CDR1 and CDR2: LNHDA and SQIVND (reference sequence). This CDR3 spans 14 amino acids. The trim removed 8 bases at V and 11 bases at J, leaving 14 bases unmatched. The CDR3 DNA follows: TGTGCCAGTGCACCGGGACAGGGGCCCTATGAGCAGTACTTC. The encoded protein is CASAPGQGPYEQYF.

This rearrangement joins TRBV7-2 to TRBJ2-1; D is perhaps TRBD2 (5 bases). The CDR3 has 12 amino acids. Trimming took off 6 bases at V and 12 bases at J, with 15 bases between the two ends. Germline lookup yields CDR1 SGHTA and CDR2 FQGNSA. CDR3: CASRSEGLGQFF. CDR3 sequence (DNA): TGTGCCAGCAGATCAGAGGGTTTGGGGCAGTTCTTC.

This chain joins TRBV7-2 and TRBJ2-1, with TRBD2 identical over 7 bases. The ends lost 1 base at V and 4 bases at J; junction bases unmatched: 4. The CDR3 covers 15 residues. Per germline, CDR1 SGHTA and CDR2 FQGNSA. The CDR3 sequence is CASSLGGSGYNEQFF. CDR3 coding DNA: TGTGCCAGCAGCTTAGGCGGTAGCGGGTACAATGAGCAGTTCTTC.

The rearrangement joins TRBV5-1 to TRBJ2-7; no clear D gene. From germline, CDR1 is SGHRS and CDR2 YFSETQ. Trimming stripped 5 bases from V and 10 bases from J, with 13 bases between. This CDR3 has 11 amino acids. The chain's CDR3 is CASSSQGPQYF. Written as DNA, the CDR3 is TGCGCCAGCAGTAGCCAAGGGCCCCAGTACTTC.

V usage is TRBV20-1 and J usage is TRBJ2-1; 9 positions match TRBD2. CDR1 and CDR2 from the germline V gene are DFQATT and SNEGSKA (reference sequence). V shed 6 bases, J shed 7 bases, and the junction held 16 bases outside the gene matches. The CDR3 length is 16 residues. As DNA, the CDR3 is TGCAGTGCCCCCTCTACTTCGAGCGGGGGGAGGAATGAGCAGTTCTTC. This codes for CSAPSTSSGGRNEQFF.

A single count supports this clonotype. The chain has TRBV5-1 and TRBJ2-7; D is undetermined. The V gene lost 1 base and the J gene lost 5 bases, with 13 bases spanning the gap. CDR1 and CDR2 (germline): SGHRS, YFSETQ. The CDR3 has 14 residues. This CDR3 reads CASSLSSPEDEQYF. DNA for the CDR3: TGCGCCAGCAGCTTGAGCTCCCCCGAGGACGAGCAGTACTTC. Full variable domain (missing parts from reference TRBV5-1 and TRBJ2-7): KAGVTQTPRYLIKTRGQQVTLSCSPISGHRSVSWYQQTPGQGLQFLFEYFSETQRNKGNFPGRFSGRQFSNSRSEMNVSTLELGDSALYLCASSLSSPEDEQYFGPGTRLTVT.

This clonotype was seen just once. This chain uses TRBV28 with TRBJ2-7; a weak D match, TRBD1 (5 bases). This CDR3 comprises 15 residues. The germline gives CDR1 MDHEN, CDR2 SYDVKM. V lost 7 bases and J 3 bases, leaving 19 bases between the germline ends. The CDR3 DNA follows: TGTGCCAGCAAACTCCAGGGTATCAAGGACTACGAGCAGTACTTC. Protein: CASKLQGIKDYEQYF.

This clonotype was recorded a few times. This chain connects TRBV7-2 to TRBJ2-1; 11 bases line up with TRBD2. Germline assignment: CDR1 SGHTA and CDR2 FQGNSA. After removal of 6 bases from V and 4 bases from J, the junction contained 5 bases not matched to a gene. This CDR3 comprises 15 residues. For the CDR3, the DNA is TGTGCCAGCAGTACTAGCGGGGGCCCGTACAATGAGCAGTTCTTC. Translation: CASSTSGGPYNEQFF. Supplemented by reference TRBV7-2 and TRBJ2-1, the full variable domain reads GAGVSQSPSNKVTEKGKDVELRCDPISGHTALYWYRQSLGQGLEFLIYFQGNSAPDKSGLPSDRFSAERTGGSVSTLTIQRTQQEDSAVYLCASSTSGGPYNEQFFGPGTRLTVL.

The sample holds one count of this clonotype. An end of the junction differs from the germline gene, which may be a read error. The chain carries TRBV24-1 and TRBJ2-1; TRBD1 aligns across 8 bases. This CDR3 region has 16 residues. CDR1 is KGHDR, CDR2 SFDVKD, per germline. In nucleotides, the CDR3 is TGTGCCACCTGTGATCGGACAGGGTCCCCAAACAATGAGCAGTTCTTC. Translated: CATCDRTGSPNNEQFF.

This clonotype was picked up a small number of times. The chain's CDR3 is CSAPDRDLSYEQYF. The CDR3, as DNA: TGCAGTGCTCCCGACAGGGATCTATCCTACGAGCAGTACTTC. The chain links TRBV20-1 to TRBJ2-7, with 7 bases matching TRBD1. Germline V gene sequence: CDR1 DFQATT, CDR2 SNEGSKA (reference sequence). J gave up 1 base and V 5 bases, and 8 bases lay outside the gene matches. This CDR3 has 14 amino acids.

The rearrangement joins TRBV10-3 to TRBJ2-7; a weak D match, TRBD2 (5 bases). Trimming left V 0 bases short and J 2 bases short, with 11 bases between. CDR3 length: 15 amino acids. CDR1 is ENHRY, CDR2 SYGVKD, per germline. This CDR3 is CAISESPGSPYEQYF. DNA for the CDR3: TGTGCCATCAGTGAGTCTCCGGGATCACCCTACGAGCAGTACTTC.

The chain employs TRBV7-9 and TRBJ2-5, with 7 bases that match TRBD1. The J call may be faulty, since TRBJ2-7 better matches the DNA end. This CDR3 has 15 amino acids. Per the germline V gene, CDR1 is SEHNR and CDR2 is FQNEAQ (reference sequence). DNA for the CDR3: TGTGCCAGCAGCACCCGACAGGGAAAAGGCTACGAGCAGTACTTC. Its protein product is CASSTRQGKGYEQYF.

This chain connects TRBV5-1 to TRBJ2-2; D might be TRBD1 (6 bases). This CDR3 has 16 amino acids. Germline V gene sequence: CDR1 SGHRS, CDR2 YFSETQ. Trimming took 0 bases from V and 6 from J, leaving 15 bases between them. The CDR3 sequence: CASSLDPGASPGELFF. The CDR3 DNA reads as TGCGCCAGCAGCTTGGACCCAGGGGCCTCTCCCGGGGAGCTGTTTTTT.

The chain couples TRBV7-2 to TRBJ2-5, with D perhaps TRBD2 (6 bases). Judging by the DNA end, TRBJ2-7 fits better; the J call may be wrong. The CDR3 is 14 residues long. The germline CDR1 and CDR2 sequences are SGHTA and FQGNSA. CDR3 sequence (DNA): TGTGCCAGCAGCCGGGGACTTCGGGCCGACGAGCAGTACTTC. Protein sequence: CASSRGLRADEQYF.

The sample holds a few counts of this clonotype. The chain uses TRBV4-1 and TRBJ2-2, with D uncertain. V was shortened by 5 bases and J by 5 bases, with 6 bases between the two germline ends. This CDR3 contains 12 residues. CDR1 is MGHRA, CDR2 YSYEKL, per germline. DNA for the CDR3: TGCGCCAGCAGCACGCAGACCGGGGAGCTGTTTTTT. Translated, it gives CASSTQTGELFF.

The chain employs TRBV28 and TRBJ2-6; D gene uncertain. Germline V CDR1 and CDR2: MDHEN, SYDVKM. The CDR3 is 15 amino acids. Between the trimmed V and J ends, which lost 2 bases and 0 bases, there was a span of 5 bases. CDR3 protein: CASSLKVSGANVLTF. In DNA, the CDR3 is TGTGCCAGCAGTTTAAAGGTCTCTGGGGCCAACGTCCTGACTTTC.